The 28 T cell receptor beta chains below come from one sample, sequenced in a study of blood T cell repertoires in COVID-19. The assay was immunoSEQ multiplex PCR, and TCRdb's table has in-frame clones only and misses some. This sample carries 100,000 to 150,000 clones, about nine tenths of them seen once, and the ten largest clones take 7.9%. Sample: peripheral blood. These receptors were collected from a man between 65 and 85 years old who had recovered from COVID-19.

This clone was counted once. The gene calls are TRBV9 and TRBJ1-2, with unresolved D. This CDR3 comprises 13 residues. Germline V gene sequence: CDR1 SGDLS, CDR2 YYNGEE. V dropped 4 bases and J dropped 3 bases, with 10 bases sitting between them. This chain's CDR3 is CASSRRADYGYTF. CDR3 sequence (DNA): TGTGCCAGCAGCCGACGTGCGGACTATGGCTACACCTTC.

The chain couples TRBV7-8 to TRBJ2-2, with D perhaps TRBD2 (5 bases). V was shortened by 5 bases and J by 7 bases, with 23 bases between the two germline ends. Germline assignment: CDR1 SGHVS and CDR2 FQNEAQ. The CDR3 covers 17 residues. CDR3 in amino acids: CASSKATRATGNGELFF. For the CDR3, the DNA is TGTGCCAGCAGCAAGGCAACCCGGGCCACGGGGAACGGGGAGCTGTTTTTT. Based on the CDR3 plus reference TRBV7-8 and TRBJ2-2, the full variable domain is GAGVSQSPRYKVAKRGQDVALRCDPISGHVSLFWYQQALGQGPEFLTYFQNEAQLDKSGLPSDRFFAERPEGSVSTLKIQRTQQEDSAVYLCASSKATRATGNGELFFGEGSRLTVL.

The chain combines TRBV5-1 with TRBJ1-1; 10 bases map to TRBD1. Losses at the gene ends were 1 base for V and 6 bases for J; bases not matched to a gene: 6. The CDR3 loop spans 15 amino acids. Germline CDR1 and CDR2: SGHRS and YFSETQ. CDR3 loop: CASSLQGQGVSEAFF. CDR3 DNA sequence: TGCGCCAGCAGCTTGCAAGGACAGGGGGTTTCTGAAGCTTTCTTT.

The V gene is TRBV4-2, the J gene TRBJ2-4; D uncertain. The germline V and J ends were trimmed by 0 bases and 8 bases, with 5 bases remaining between them. The CDR3 has 12 amino acids. Germline V CDR1 and CDR2: LGHNA, YNFKEQ. DNA for the CDR3: TGTGCCAGCAGCCAAGATTTAGACATTCAGTACTTC. Protein sequence: CASSQDLDIQYF.

The chain combines TRBV5-6 with TRBJ2-7; 14 nucleotides align to TRBD2. The trim removed 4 bases at V and 3 bases at J, leaving 9 bases unmatched. The CDR3 extends over 17 amino acids. Germline V gives CDR1 SGHDT, CDR2 YYEEEE. The CDR3 loop is CASSPGLAGGQIYEQYF. CDR3 in DNA: TGTGCCAGCAGCCCTGGACTAGCGGGGGGCCAGATCTACGAGCAGTACTTC.

The chain joins TRBV19 to TRBJ2-7, with 7 bases that match TRBD2. The length of the CDR3 is 16 residues. Germline CDR1 reads LNHDA; CDR2 reads SQIVND (reference sequence). With 5 bases clipped from V and 3 bases from J, the junction kept 13 bases outside the gene matches. The CDR3 protein is CASSPYGSGAYYEQYF. DNA of the CDR3: TGTGCCAGTAGTCCCTACGGAAGCGGGGCGTACTACGAGCAGTACTTC.

The rearrangement uses TRBV28 and TRBJ1-1; weak D call: TRBD1 (5 bases). The V gene lost 8 bases and the J gene lost 7 bases, with 14 bases spanning the gap. The germline CDR1 and CDR2 sequences are MDHEN and SYDVKM. CDR3 length equals 12 residues. DNA of the CDR3: TGTGCCAGCCGGCGGGGGAATAATGAAGCTTTCTTT. Amino acids: CASRRGNNEAFF.

This clone is a singleton in its sample. The chain carries TRBV30 and TRBJ1-1, with TRBD1 identical over 8 bases. Looked up from germline, CDR1 is GTSNPN and CDR2 is SVGIG (reference sequence). Trimming cost V 0 bases and J 7 bases; bases outside gene matches: 13. The CDR3 has 16 residues. In DNA form, the CDR3 reads TGTGCCTGGAGTGTAAATTACGGACAGGGTTGGAATGAAGCTTTCTTT. Translated: CAWSVNYGQGWNEAFF.

In this sample, this clone turned up a few times. V usage is TRBV2 and J usage is TRBJ1-2; 7 bases agree with TRBD1. CDR1 is SNHLY and CDR2 is FYNNEI in the germline V gene. This CDR3 is 15 amino acids long. The J segment lost 4 bases and the V segment lost 5 bases, leaving 10 bases of the junction unmatched. The CDR3 spells CASSRRQGEGYGYTF. The CDR3, as DNA: TGTGCCAGCAGTCGAAGACAGGGAGAGGGCTATGGCTACACCTTC.

This clone appeared once. The chain employs TRBV19 and TRBJ2-1; TRBD1 aligns across 9 bases. Looked up from germline, CDR1 is LNHDA and CDR2 is SQIVND (reference sequence). V shed 7 bases, J shed 7 bases, and the junction held 14 bases outside the gene matches. CDR3 length: 16 amino acids. The CDR3 nucleotides read TGTGCCAGTATAAGGGGGCAGGGACAGGGCCCAAATGAGCAGTTCTTC. Amino acid sequence: CASIRGQGQGPNEQFF.

The chain has TRBV5-5 and TRBJ2-1, with 12 bases identical to TRBD2. The CDR3 length is 17 residues. The V segment lost 0 bases and the J segment 9 bases; nucleotides outside the gene matches: 10. Germline V gene data show CDR1 as SGHKS and CDR2 as YYEKEE (reference sequence). The CDR3 coding sequence is TGTGCCAGCAGCTTGGTCCTAGCGGGAGGGCCCTACGGTGAGCAGTTCTTC. Residues: CASSLVLAGGPYGEQFF.

The chain has TRBV7-2 and TRBJ1-2; no reliable D call. CDR1 SGHTA and CDR2 FQGNSA come from the germline V gene. The CDR3 is 14 amino acids. V was cut by 4 bases and J by 6 bases, with 15 bases left in between. In nucleotides, the CDR3 is TGTGCCAGCAGCTCGATGGCGGGTTTAAATGGCTACACCTTC. This translates into CASSSMAGLNGYTF.

This chain uses TRBV7-2 with TRBJ2-7; the match to TRBD2 covers 8 bases. The CDR3 is 16 residues long. Trimming removed 5 bases from V and 3 bases from J; junction bases left unmatched: 12. CDR1 and CDR2 from the germline V gene are SGHTA and FQGNSA. The CDR3 spells CASSRESTSGIYEQYF. DNA of the CDR3: TGTGCCAGCAGCCGGGAAAGCACTAGCGGCATCTACGAGCAGTACTTC.

The chain links TRBV7-2 to TRBJ1-6; 7 nucleotides agree with TRBD1. J was trimmed by 7 bases and V by 2 bases; bases with no gene match: 5. The CDR3 runs to 15 residues. Germline values: CDR1 SGHTA, CDR2 FQGNSA. For the CDR3, the DNA is TGTGCCAGCAGCTTAAGAGGCAGGGGGAATTCACCCCTCCACTTT. Residues: CASSLRGRGNSPLHF.

This clone showed up just once. V is TRBV11-2 and J is TRBJ1-6, with D uncertain. Between the trimmed V and J ends, which lost 5 bases and 0 bases, there was a span of 17 bases. Looked up from germline, CDR1 is SGHAT and CDR2 is FQNNGV. The CDR3 is 18 residues long. The CDR3 sequence is CASSGRGGGSSYNSPLHF. In DNA, the CDR3 is TGTGCCAGCAGCGGACGGGGTGGAGGGAGCTCCTATAATTCACCCCTCCACTTT. Full variable domain (missing parts from reference TRBV11-2 and TRBJ1-6): EAGVAQSPRYKIIEKRQSVAFWCNPISGHATLYWYQQILGQGPKLLIQFQNNGVVDDSQLPKDRFSAERLKGVDSTLKIQPAKLEDSAVYLCASSGRGGGSSYNSPLHFGNGTRLTVT.

Turning to this clone: Other DNA sequences within the sample encode an identical CDR3. The chain joins TRBV28 to TRBJ1-6; 7 bases align to TRBD1. The length of the CDR3 is 13 residues. Germline CDR1 and CDR2: MDHEN and SYDVKM. After removal of 8 bases from V and 7 bases from J, the junction contained 5 bases not matched to a gene. The CDR3 loop reads CASSRDRNSPLHF. Written as DNA, the CDR3 is TGTGCCAGCTCCCGGGACAGAAATTCACCCCTCCACTTT.

This chain connects TRBV4-3 to TRBJ2-3; D is unclear. The CDR3 totals 16 residues. Germline CDR1 reads LGHNA; CDR2 reads YSLEER. V gave up 0 bases and J gave up 0 bases, with 10 bases separating them. The CDR3 DNA reads TGCGCCAGCAGCCAAGATTCCTTCGCGAGCACAGATACGCAGTATTTT. Translation: CASSQDSFASTDTQYF.

The CDR3 DNA sequence: TGTGCCAGCAGCTCCGATCGAAGCCATGAGCAGTTCTTC. Translating it yields CASSSDRSHEQFF. The rearrangement links TRBV11-3 to TRBJ2-1; D unclear. The CDR3 is 13 amino acids. The V gene lost 4 bases and the J gene lost 8 bases, with 12 bases spanning the gap. Germline assignment: CDR1 SGHNT and CDR2 YENEEA.

This clone occurred once. CDR3 region: CASSLGYPRGETQYF. CDR3 bases: TGTGCCAGCAGCTTGGGCTACCCCCGCGGAGAGACCCAGTACTTC. The rearrangement uses TRBV5-4 and TRBJ2-5; D is ambiguous. The germline CDR1 and CDR2 sequences are SGHNT and YYREEE (reference sequence). Trimming removed 0 bases from V and 4 bases from J, with 13 bases in between. The CDR3 has 15 residues.

This chain uses TRBV3-1 (or the pseudogene TRBV3-2) with TRBJ2-3; 8 nucleotides agree with TRBD1. V dropped 0 bases and J dropped 3; count of bases not matched to a gene: 5. The CDR3 totals 16 residues. CDR1 and CDR2 (germline): LGHDT, YNNKEL (reference sequence). CDR3 sequence: CASSQEWTGWTDTQYF. The DNA of the CDR3 is TGTGCCAGCAGCCAAGAATGGACAGGGTGGACAGATACGCAGTATTTT.

This clone has only a few counts. The chain combines TRBV5-1 with TRBJ2-1, with TRBD2 matching 8 bases. The V gene end was trimmed by 1 base and the J gene end by 4 bases; junction bases not matched to a gene: 4. The CDR3 loop spans 15 amino acids. CDR1 SGHRS and CDR2 YFSETQ come from the germline V gene. CDR3 in DNA: TGCGCCAGCAGCTTGCAGCAGCGGGGGTACAATGAGCAGTTCTTC. Amino acids: CASSLQQRGYNEQFF.

V gene TRBV28 combines with J gene TRBJ1-6; 7 bases agree with TRBD1. This CDR3 has 15 amino acids. Per the germline V gene, CDR1 is MDHEN and CDR2 is SYDVKM. V shed 10 bases and J 7 bases; nucleotides not matched to a gene: 13. The CDR3 loop reads CATEAWTGGNSPLHF. CDR3 sequence (DNA): TGTGCCACTGAAGCATGGACAGGTGGAAATTCACCCCTCCACTTT.

This rearrangement joins TRBV18 to TRBJ1-1; D not resolved. Germline CDR1 reads KGHSH; CDR2 reads LQKENI. CDR3 length equals 13 residues. Between the trimmed V and J ends, which lost 5 bases and 0 bases, there was a span of 7 bases. The CDR3 loop reads CASSLQMNTEAFF. As DNA, the CDR3 is TGTGCCAGCTCATTACAGATGAACACTGAAGCTTTCTTT.

The chain has TRBV7-2 and TRBJ2-7; TRBD2 agrees at 8 bases. There are 17 residues in the CDR3. The junction had 8 bases not matched to a gene; V was cut back by 1 base and J by 0 bases. Germline V CDR1 and CDR2: SGHTA, FQGNSA. The CDR3 DNA reads TGTGCCAGCAGCTTAGTGGCGGGAGGTCTGAGCTCCTACGAGCAGTACTTC. Amino acids: CASSLVAGGLSSYEQYF. Filled out from reference TRBV7-2 and TRBJ2-7, the complete variable domain reads GAGVSQSPSNKVTEKGKDVELRCDPISGHTALYWYRQSLGQGLEFLIYFQGNSAPDKSGLPSDRFSAERTGGSVSTLTIQRTQQEDSAVYLCASSLVAGGLSSYEQYFGPGTRLTVT.

The chain has TRBV4-2 and TRBJ1-4; D is uncertain. CDR1 is LGHNA, CDR2 YNFKEQ, per germline. Trimming removed 2 bases from V and 2 bases from J, with 6 bases in between. The CDR3 sequence is 14 residues long. The CDR3 DNA is TGTGCCAGCAGCCAACAGGTTACTAATGAAAAACTGTTTTTT. Amino acids: CASSQQVTNEKLFF.

This chain uses TRBV7-2 with TRBJ2-1; TRBD2 aligns across 10 bases. Unmatched junction bases numbered 5, after V lost 5 bases and J lost 10 bases. Germline CDR1 reads SGHTA; CDR2 reads FQGNSA. This CDR3 is built from 13 residues. CDR3 sequence (DNA): TGTGCCAGCAGCCCGCGACTAGCGGGCGAGCAGTTCTTC. It encodes CASSPRLAGEQFF.

The rearrangement links TRBV19 to TRBJ2-7; 11 bases agree with TRBD2. With 10 bases clipped from V and 6 bases from J, the junction kept 17 bases outside the gene matches. CDR3 length: 16 amino acids. Germline CDR1 is LNHDA and CDR2 is SQIVND (reference sequence). DNA for the CDR3: TGTGCCACCAGGCCCGCTAGCGGGGGGCCACTCTCCGAGCAGTACTTC. Its protein product is CATRPASGGPLSEQYF.

This clone came up once. This sequence joins TRBV15 and TRBJ2-7, with D hard to call. The CDR3 is 14 residues long. Trimming pared 1 base from V and 0 bases from J, leaving 7 bases between. CDR1 and CDR2 (germline): LNHNV, YYDKDF (reference sequence). CDR3 DNA sequence: TGTGCCACCAGCAGAGGCGGTAGCTCCTACGAGCAGTACTTC. Translation: CATSRGGSSYEQYF.